This T cell receptor beta chain was observed in a study of blood T cell repertoires in COVID-19. Overall study context: T cells, B-cell-depleted T cells, or PBMCs provided the cDNA or gDNA that served as material.

Participants' own reports of clinical history determined their cohort assignment. During the 2 weeks before they entered the study, exposed participants had met someone with a PCR-confirmed or clinician-diagnosed COVID-19 case. V lost 6 bases and J 8 bases, leaving 10 bases between the germline ends. CDR1 is SNHLY, CDR2 FYNNEI, per germline. CDR3 length equals 12 residues. Per the study methods: Reference gene primer amplification yielded estimated nucleated cell counts. Here immunoSEQ multiplex PCR was the method, and the copy in TCRdb shows in-frame clones only, minus some. That table gives V, J and clone size, and the DNA gave D and trimming. The sample yields some 320,000 clones, about nine tenths seen once.

This clonotype was sampled from a woman aged 45-60 years who had been exposed to COVID-19. The material sequenced was PBMCs or T cells enriched from blood (not recorded which). This chain uses TRBV2 with TRBJ1-4; D may be TRBD1 (6 bases). In DNA, the CDR3 is TGTGCCAGCAGGATCACAGGGGAAAAACTGTTTTTT. It codes for CASRITGEKLFF.